Included here is one TCR beta chain sequence, with context. Data came from immunoSEQ multiplex PCR; TCRdb stores just in-frame clones and leaves some out. The sample lists about 60,000 clones, approximately 92% occurring once. These data are taken from a study of T cell changes during pregnancy in multiple sclerosis. The V gene's germline CDR1 is GTSNPN and CDR2 SVGIG (reference sequence). V lost 1 base and J lost 1; bases outside the gene matches: 11. The CDR3 has 18 residues. Sequencing was performed on peripheral blood, taken in the first trimester of pregnancy. This clonotype was obtained from a female donor with multiple sclerosis, enrolled in a pregnancy study. The chain links TRBV30 to TRBJ2-7, with 12 nucleotides matching TRBD2. CDR3 loop: CAWSARLAGAALSYEQYF. CDR3 coding DNA: TGTGCCTGGAGTGCGAGACTAGCGGGGGCGGCTTTGTCCTACGAGCAGTACTTC.